This TCR beta chain comes out of a study of blood T cell repertoires in COVID-19. Turning to the study itself: The United States, Italy and Spain provided the acute and convalescent COVID-19 samples.

The CDR3 spans 16 residues. V was clipped by 0 bases and J by 7 bases; unmatched bases: 8. In germline, CDR1 is LGHNA, CDR2 YNFKEQ. Methods used by the authors: Estimates of nucleated cell counts were drawn from the amplification of reference gene primers. Repertoires were generated with immunoSEQ multiplex PCR, while TCRdb's copy carries only in-frame clones and drops some. V and J calls and clone size are given by that table; D and trimming were obtained from the DNA. The table has around 260,000 clones, around four fifths seen once. J is TRBJ2-1 and V is TRBV4-2, with 8 bases matching TRBD2. What was sequenced was PBMCs or T cells enriched from blood (not recorded which). The receptor was derived from a young man with acute COVID-19. CDR3: CASSQETAGGGNEQFF. The CDR3 DNA sequence: TGTGCCAGCAGCCAAGAGACGGCGGGAGGTGGAAATGAGCAGTTCTTC.